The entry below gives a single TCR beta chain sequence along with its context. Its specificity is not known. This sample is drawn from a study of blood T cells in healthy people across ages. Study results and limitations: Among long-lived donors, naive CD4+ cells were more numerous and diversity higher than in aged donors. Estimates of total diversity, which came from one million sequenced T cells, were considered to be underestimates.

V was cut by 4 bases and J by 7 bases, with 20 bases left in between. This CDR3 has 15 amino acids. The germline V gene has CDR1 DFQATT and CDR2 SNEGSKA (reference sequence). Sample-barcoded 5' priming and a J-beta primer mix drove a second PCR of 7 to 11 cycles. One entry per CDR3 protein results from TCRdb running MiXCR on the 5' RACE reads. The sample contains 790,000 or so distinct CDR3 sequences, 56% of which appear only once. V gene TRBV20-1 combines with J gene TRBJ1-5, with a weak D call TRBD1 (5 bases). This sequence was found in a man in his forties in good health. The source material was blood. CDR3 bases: TGCAGTGCTACTCCCTGGTCGGGGGTCGAGCAGCCCCAGCATTTT. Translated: CSATPWSGVEQPQHF.